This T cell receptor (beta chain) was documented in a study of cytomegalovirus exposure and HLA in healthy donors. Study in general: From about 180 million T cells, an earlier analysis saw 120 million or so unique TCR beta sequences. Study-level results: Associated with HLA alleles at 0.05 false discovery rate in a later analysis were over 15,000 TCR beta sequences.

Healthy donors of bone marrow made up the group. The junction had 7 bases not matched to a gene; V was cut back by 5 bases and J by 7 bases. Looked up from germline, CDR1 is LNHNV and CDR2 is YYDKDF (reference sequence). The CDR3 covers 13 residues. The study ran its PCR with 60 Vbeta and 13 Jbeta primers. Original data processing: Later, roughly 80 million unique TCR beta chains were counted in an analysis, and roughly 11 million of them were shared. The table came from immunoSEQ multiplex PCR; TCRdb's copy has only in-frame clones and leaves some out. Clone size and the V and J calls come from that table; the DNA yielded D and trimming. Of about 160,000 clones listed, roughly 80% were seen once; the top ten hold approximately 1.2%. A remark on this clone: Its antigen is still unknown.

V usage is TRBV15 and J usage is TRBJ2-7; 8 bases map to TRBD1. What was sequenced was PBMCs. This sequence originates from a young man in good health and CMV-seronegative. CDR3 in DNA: TGTGCCACCAGCTTGGACAGGGTGTGGGAGCAGTACTTC. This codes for CATSLDRVWEQYF.